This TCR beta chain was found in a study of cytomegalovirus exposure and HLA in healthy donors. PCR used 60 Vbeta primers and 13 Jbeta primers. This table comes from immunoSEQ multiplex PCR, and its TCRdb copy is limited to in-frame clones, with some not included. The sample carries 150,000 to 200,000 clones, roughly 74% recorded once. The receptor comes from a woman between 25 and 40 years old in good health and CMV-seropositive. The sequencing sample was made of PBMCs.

CDR3 bases: TGTGCCAGCAGCTTTACACCACGTGGGGGGGGCGCCTACGAGCAGTACTTC. It specifies CASSFTPRGGGAYEQYF. The V and J genes are TRBV11-2 and TRBJ2-7, with TRBD2 as a possible D gene (7 bases). V was clipped by 3 bases and J by 2 bases, with 20 bases between them. Germline assignment: CDR1 SGHAT and CDR2 FQNNGV. The CDR3 sequence is 17 residues long.